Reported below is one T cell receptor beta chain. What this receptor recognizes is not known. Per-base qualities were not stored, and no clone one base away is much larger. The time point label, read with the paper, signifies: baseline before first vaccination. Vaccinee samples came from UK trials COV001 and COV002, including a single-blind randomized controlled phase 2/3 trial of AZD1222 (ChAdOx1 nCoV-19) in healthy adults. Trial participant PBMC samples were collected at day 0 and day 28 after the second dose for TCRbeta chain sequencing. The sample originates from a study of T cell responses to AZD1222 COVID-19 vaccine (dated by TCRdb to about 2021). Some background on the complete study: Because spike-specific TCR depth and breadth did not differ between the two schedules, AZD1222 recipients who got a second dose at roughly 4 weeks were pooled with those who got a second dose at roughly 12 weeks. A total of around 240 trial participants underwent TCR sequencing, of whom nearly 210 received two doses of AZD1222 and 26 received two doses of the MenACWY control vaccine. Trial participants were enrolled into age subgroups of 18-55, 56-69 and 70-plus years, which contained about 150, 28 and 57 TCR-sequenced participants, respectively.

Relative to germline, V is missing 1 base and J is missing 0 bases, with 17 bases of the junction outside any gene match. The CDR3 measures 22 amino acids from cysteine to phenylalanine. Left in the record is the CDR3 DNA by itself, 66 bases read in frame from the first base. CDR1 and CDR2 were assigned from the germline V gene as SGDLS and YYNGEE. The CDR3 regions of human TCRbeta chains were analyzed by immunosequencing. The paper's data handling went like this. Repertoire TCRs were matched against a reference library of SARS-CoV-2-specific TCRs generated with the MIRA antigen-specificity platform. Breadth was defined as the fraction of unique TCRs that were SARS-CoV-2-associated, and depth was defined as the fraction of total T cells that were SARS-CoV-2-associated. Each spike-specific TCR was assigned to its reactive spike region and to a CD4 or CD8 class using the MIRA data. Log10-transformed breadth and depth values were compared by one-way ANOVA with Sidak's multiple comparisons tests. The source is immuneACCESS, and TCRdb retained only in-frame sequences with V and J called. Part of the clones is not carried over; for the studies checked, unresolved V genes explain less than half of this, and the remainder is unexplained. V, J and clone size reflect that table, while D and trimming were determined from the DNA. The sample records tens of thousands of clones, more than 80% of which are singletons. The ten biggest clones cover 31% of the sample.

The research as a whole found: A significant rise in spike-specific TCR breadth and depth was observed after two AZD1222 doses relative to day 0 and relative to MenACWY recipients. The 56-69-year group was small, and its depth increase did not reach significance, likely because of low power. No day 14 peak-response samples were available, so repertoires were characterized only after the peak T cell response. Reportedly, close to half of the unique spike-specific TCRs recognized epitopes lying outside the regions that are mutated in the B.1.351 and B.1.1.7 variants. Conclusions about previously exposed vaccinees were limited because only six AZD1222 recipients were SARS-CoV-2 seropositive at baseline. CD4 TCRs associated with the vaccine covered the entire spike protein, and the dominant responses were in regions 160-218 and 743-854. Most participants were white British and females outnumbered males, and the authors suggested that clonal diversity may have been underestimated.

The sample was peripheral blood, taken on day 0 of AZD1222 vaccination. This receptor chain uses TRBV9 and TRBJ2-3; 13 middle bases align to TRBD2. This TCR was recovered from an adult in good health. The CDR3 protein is CASSVLGGTSGAVFSSTDTQYF. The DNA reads TGTGCCAGCAGCGTATTAGGTGGGACTAGCGGGGCGGTTTTTTCTAGCACAGATACGCAGTATTTT.